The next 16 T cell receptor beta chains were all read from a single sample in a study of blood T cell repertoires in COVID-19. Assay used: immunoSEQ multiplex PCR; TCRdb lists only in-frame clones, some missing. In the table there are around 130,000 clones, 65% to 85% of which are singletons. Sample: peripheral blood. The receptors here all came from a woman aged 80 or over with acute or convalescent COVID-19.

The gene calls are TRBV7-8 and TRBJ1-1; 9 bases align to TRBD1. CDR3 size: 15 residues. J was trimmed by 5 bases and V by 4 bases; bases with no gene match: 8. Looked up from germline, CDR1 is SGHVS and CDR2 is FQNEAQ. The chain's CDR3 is CASSWGQGLGTEAFF. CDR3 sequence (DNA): TGTGCCAGCAGCTGGGGACAGGGTTTGGGTACTGAAGCTTTCTTT. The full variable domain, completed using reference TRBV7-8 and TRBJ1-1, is GAGVSQSPRYKVAKRGQDVALRCDPISGHVSLFWYQQALGQGPEFLTYFQNEAQLDKSGLPSDRFFAERPEGSVSTLKIQRTQQEDSAVYLCASSWGQGLGTEAFFGQGTRLTVV.

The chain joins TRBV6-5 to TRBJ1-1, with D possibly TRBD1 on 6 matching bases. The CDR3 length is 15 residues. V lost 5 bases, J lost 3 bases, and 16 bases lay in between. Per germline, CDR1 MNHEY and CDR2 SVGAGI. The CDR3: CASSTSKGGYTEAFF. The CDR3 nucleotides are TGTGCCAGCAGTACCAGTAAAGGGGGATACACTGAAGCTTTCTTT.

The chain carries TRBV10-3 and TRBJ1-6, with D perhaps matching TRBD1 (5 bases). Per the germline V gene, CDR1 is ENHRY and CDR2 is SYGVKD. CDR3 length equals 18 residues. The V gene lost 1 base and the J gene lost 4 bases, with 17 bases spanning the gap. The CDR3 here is CAISELHGDGRYNSPLHF. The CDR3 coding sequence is TGTGCCATCAGTGAGTTACACGGGGACGGGAGGTATAATTCACCCCTCCACTTT.

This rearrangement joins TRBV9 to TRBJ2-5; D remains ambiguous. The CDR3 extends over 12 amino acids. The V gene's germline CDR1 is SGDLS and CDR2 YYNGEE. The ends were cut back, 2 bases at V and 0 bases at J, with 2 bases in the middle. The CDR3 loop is CASSVNQETQYF. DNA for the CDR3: TGTGCCAGCAGCGTCAACCAAGAGACCCAGTACTTC.

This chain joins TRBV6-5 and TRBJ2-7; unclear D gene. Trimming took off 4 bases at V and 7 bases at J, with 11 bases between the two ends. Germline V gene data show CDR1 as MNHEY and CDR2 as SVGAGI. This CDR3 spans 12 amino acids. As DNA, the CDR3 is TGTGCCAGCAGTTCACCCGGTTGGGAGCAGTACTTC. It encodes CASSSPGWEQYF.

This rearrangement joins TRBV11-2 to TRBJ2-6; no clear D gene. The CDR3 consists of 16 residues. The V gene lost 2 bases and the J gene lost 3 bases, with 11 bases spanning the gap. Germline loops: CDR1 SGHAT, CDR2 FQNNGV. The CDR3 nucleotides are TGTGCCAGCAGCTTAAATTTCTTCGGTGGGGCCAACGTCCTGACTTTC. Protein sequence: CASSLNFFGGANVLTF.

DNA for the CDR3: TGTGCCAGCAGTTGGACAGAGTCTAACTATGGCTACACCTTC. This encodes CASSWTESNYGYTF. The chain recombines TRBV2 with TRBJ1-2, with D possibly matching TRBD1 (6 bases). Germline V gene lookup returns CDR1 SNHLY and CDR2 FYNNEI. This CDR3 is 14 amino acids long. Deletions cut 5 bases from V and 0 bases from J, with 10 bases between.

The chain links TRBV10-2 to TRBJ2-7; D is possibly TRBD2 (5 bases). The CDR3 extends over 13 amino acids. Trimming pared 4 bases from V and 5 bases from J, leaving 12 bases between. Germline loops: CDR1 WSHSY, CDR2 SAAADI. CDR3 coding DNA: TGCGCCAGCAGTGGTCTATCCGGGGACGAGCAGTACTTC. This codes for CASSGLSGDEQYF.

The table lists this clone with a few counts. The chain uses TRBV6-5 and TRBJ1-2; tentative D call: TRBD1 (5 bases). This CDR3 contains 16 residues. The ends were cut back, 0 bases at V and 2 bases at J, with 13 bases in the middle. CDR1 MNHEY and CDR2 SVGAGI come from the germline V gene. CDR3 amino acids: CASSYSEAGGNYGYTF. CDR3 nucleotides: TGTGCCAGCAGTTACTCCGAGGCGGGGGGAAACTATGGCTACACCTTC.

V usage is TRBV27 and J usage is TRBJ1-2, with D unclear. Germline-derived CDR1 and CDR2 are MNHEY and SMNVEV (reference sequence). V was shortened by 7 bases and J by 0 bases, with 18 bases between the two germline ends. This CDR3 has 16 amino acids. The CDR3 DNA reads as TGTGCCAGCACCTCATTCCTATACAGCTCTAACTATGGCTACACCTTC. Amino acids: CASTSFLYSSNYGYTF.

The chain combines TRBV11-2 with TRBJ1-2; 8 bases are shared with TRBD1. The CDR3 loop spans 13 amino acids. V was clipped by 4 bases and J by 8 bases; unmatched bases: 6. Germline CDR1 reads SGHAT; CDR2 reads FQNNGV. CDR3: CASSSGQGWGYTF. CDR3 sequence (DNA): TGTGCCAGCAGCTCCGGACAGGGTTGGGGCTACACCTTC. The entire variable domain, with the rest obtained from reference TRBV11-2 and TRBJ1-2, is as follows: EAGVAQSPRYKIIEKRQSVAFWCNPISGHATLYWYQQILGQGPKLLIQFQNNGVVDDSQLPKDRFSAERLKGVDSTLKIQPAKLEDSAVYLCASSSGQGWGYTFGSGTRLTVV.

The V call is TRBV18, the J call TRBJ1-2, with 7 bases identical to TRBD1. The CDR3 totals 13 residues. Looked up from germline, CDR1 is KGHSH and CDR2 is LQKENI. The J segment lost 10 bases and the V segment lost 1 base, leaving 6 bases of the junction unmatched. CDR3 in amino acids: CASSPQGASTYTF. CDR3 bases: TGTGCCAGCTCACCACAGGGGGCAAGTACCTACACCTTC.

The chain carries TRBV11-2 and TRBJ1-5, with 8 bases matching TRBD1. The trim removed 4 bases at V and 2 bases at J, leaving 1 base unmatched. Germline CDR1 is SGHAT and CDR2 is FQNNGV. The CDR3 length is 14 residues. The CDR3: CASSSTGGNQPQHF. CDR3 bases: TGTGCCAGCAGCTCGACAGGGGGCAATCAGCCCCAGCATTTT. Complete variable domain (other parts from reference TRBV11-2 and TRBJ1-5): EAGVAQSPRYKIIEKRQSVAFWCNPISGHATLYWYQQILGQGPKLLIQFQNNGVVDDSQLPKDRFSAERLKGVDSTLKIQPAKLEDSAVYLCASSSTGGNQPQHFGDGTRLSIL.

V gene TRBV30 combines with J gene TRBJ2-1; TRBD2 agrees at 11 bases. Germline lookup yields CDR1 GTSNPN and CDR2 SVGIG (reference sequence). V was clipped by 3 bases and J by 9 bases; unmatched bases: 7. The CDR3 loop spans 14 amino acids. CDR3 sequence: CAWRLAGVYGEQFF. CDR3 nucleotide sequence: TGTGCCTGGAGACTAGCGGGAGTTTATGGTGAGCAGTTCTTC.

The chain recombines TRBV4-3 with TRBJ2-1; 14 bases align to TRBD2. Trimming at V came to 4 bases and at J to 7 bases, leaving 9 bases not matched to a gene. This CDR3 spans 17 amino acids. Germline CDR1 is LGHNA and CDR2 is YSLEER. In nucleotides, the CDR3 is TGCGCCAGCAGCCGAACCGGGACTAGCGGGAGCGGTAATGAGCAGTTCTTC. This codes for CASSRTGTSGSGNEQFF.

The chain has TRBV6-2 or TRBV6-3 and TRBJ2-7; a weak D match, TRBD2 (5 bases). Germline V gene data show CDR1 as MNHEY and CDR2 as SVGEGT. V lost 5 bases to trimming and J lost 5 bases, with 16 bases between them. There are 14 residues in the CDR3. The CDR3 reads CASSLGLATHEQYF. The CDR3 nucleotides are TGTGCCAGCAGTCTCGGACTGGCTACTCACGAGCAGTACTTC.